This T cell receptor (beta chain) was recorded in a study of cytomegalovirus exposure and HLA in healthy donors. Study-level points and caveats: Most sequenced TCRs were rare (though some public TCRs occurred in many donors). Reported performance of the classifier showed diagnosis of cytomegalovirus status with high specificity and sensitivity.

Sequencing used immunoSEQ multiplex PCR; TCRdb keeps in-frame clones, though not all of them. The sample shows some 110,000 clones, about 82% of them seen only once. The donors were in the 120-subject validation cohort, distinct from the roughly 670-subject first cohort. The CDR3 loop spans 12 amino acids. Trimming pared 1 base from V and 5 bases from J, leaving 7 bases between. CDR1 and CDR2 (germline): SQVTM, ANQGSEA. In regard to this clone: Its antigen remains unknown.

Sequenced input: PBMCs. The J gene is TRBJ2-3, the V gene TRBV29-1; no firm D call. This clonotype was obtained from a man aged 18 to 30 in good health and CMV-seronegative. The CDR3 DNA follows: TGCAGCGTTGAAGCGGCGGTAGATACGCAGTATTTT. Translating gives CSVEAAVDTQYF.